This T cell receptor beta chain was captured by sequencing in a study of shared clonotypes between healthy human individuals (dated by TCRdb to 2019 to 2021). Notes on the research overall: A few men and a couple of women, aged 18 to 49 years, made up the cohort. Between about 0.8 and 9.5 billion PBMCs per donor were obtained by leukapheresis. To estimate repertoire size and how much clonotypes are shared between individuals, the study performed deep sequencing of blood TCR repertoires from 4 to 6 healthy adults. To increase sequencing depth and limit assay-specific biases, different laboratories used diverse techniques to prepare libraries and sequence TCR repertoires. For each donor, three plates each were used for CD4 naive and CD4 memory, two plates were used for CD8 naive, and one plate was used for CD8 memory. Study-wide conclusions, independent of this receptor: Because the study included a small number of donors, the genetic and exposure-history diversity represented was limited. Only blood was sampled, and tissue TCR repertoires likely differ from those in blood. Clonotypes shared by all four sorted-subset donors showed higher generation probabilities than non-shared clonotypes. Pairwise subsampling indicated that sequencing depth was expected to affect the degree of clonotype sharing among donors. When a handful of donors were compared, the shared fraction of clonotypes was around 5% for naive CD4, about 4% for naive CD8, 2.3% for memory CD4, and roughly 0.43% for memory CD8. Naive subsets generally had larger estimated clonotype richness than memory subsets did. Incomplete sequencing was indicated by rarefaction of sorted-subset datasets, despite the large sequencing depth.

The CDR3 measures 15 amino acids from cysteine to phenylalanine. The kept DNA is CDR3 alone, 45 bases in frame from the first base. The trim is 6 bases for V and 0 bases for J, with a gap of 12 bases between the germline ends. From the germline V gene (reference sequence), CDR1 is LNHDA and CDR2 is SQIVND. As to this clone: Its recognized antigen is unknown. One base away there is no much larger clone; base qualities are not given.

Healthy HIV-negative adults with no recently reported acute infections or vaccinations were included as donors. Only Caucasian adults living in Nashville, Tennessee, USA were represented among the donors. Magnetic negative selection was used to enrich CD4+ T cells, after which naive cells were positively selected on CD45RA and the negative fraction became the memory subset. After blood collection by leukapheresis, PBMCs were isolated using Ficoll-Histopaque density gradient centrifugation and then cryopreserved in the vapor phase of liquid nitrogen. Purity and quantity of every magnetically sorted T cell population were checked by analytical flow cytometry. Genomic DNA was isolated from every sorted fraction and measured by UV absorbance on a Nanodrop 2000c. Using the deep immunoSEQ assay, TCR CDR3 regions were amplified from genomic DNA by multiplex PCR. Genomic DNA extracted from each cell subset was distributed evenly over all wells of several immunoSEQ 96-well plates, and each plate served as one replicate. For sorted subsets, each replicate PCR was loaded with 200 ng genomic DNA, equivalent to 32,000 or so T cell genomes. The purified libraries were quantified using a Qubit 3.0 fluorometer, sized with a Bioanalyzer 2100, and then quantified again using the KAPA Library Quantification kit. Every immunoSEQ 96-well plate was sequenced on a separate single-read 150-cycle Illumina NextSeq 550 flow cell. In the source study's methods: The immunoSEQ output contained only junctional sequences without quality scores, so filtering could not match that applied to full-length reads. To assign V/J genes and CDR3, sequences were annotated using PyIR, a Python wrapper for IgBLAST v1.9, with IMGT germline references. Reads with weak V/J assignments (E-value above 1e-6), missing CDR3, stop codons, out-of-frame junctions, or ambiguous translated residues were removed. V3J clonotypes were defined as sequences sharing an identical inferred V gene, J gene, and CDR3 amino acid sequence. Percentage overlap between repertoires was computed as shared unique clonotypes divided by the size of the smaller repertoire. Repertoire richness was assessed with RTK rarefaction, the Chao1 estimator, and Recon v2.1 estimates of unobserved clonotypes. Generation probabilities were computed with OLGA for all TCRbeta clonotypes obtained by the gDNA method from four donors. In TCRdb, the immuneACCESS table is reduced to in-frame sequences with V and J assigned. These tables do not hold every clone; where another copy was compared, an unresolved V gene accounts for under half, and the others remain unexplained. That table furnishes V, J and clone size, whereas the DNA furnished D and trimming. This sample comprises about 2.4 million clones, more than 90% of them detected only once. The ten top clones hold 0.13% to 0.15% of the sample.

Sequencing used naive CD4+ T cells sorted from blood. Per the publication, the cell subset or site label means: CD45RA+ positively selected. The clonotype was recovered from a man younger than 35 in good health. The rearranged chain carries TRBV19 and TRBJ2-1; TRBD2 could be the D gene, as 6 bases match. This receptor carries the CDR3 CASSRSGLSYNEQFF. Here is the DNA: TGTGCCAGTAGCCGCAGCGGGCTCTCCTACAATGAGCAGTTCTTC.